This T cell receptor (beta chain) is drawn from a study of blood T cell repertoires in COVID-19. Study overall: The United States, Italy and Spain provided the acute and convalescent COVID-19 samples. The analysed material was cDNA or gDNA that came from T cells, B-cell-depleted T cells, or PBMCs.

Authors' analysis steps: Reference gene primer amplification in the assay estimated nucleated cell counts. The method was immunoSEQ multiplex PCR; TCRdb's version includes in-frame clones alone and lacks a portion of them. V and J calls and clone size are those listed in that table; D and trimming were worked out from the DNA. The sample consists of 300,000 or so clones, over 80% of them appearing once. V lost 1 base and J lost 0, with 10 bases in between. Germline values: CDR1 SGHDT, CDR2 YYEEEE. This CDR3 is built from 15 residues. Specimen: peripheral blood. The V and J genes are TRBV5-6 and TRBJ2-5; D is possibly TRBD1 (5 bases). The sequence derives from a woman aged 45-65 years with active or convalescent COVID-19. The CDR3 DNA reads TGTGCCAGCAGCTTGTACGACAGCAACCAAGAGACCCAGTACTTC. This gives the protein CASSLYDSNQETQYF.